The source of this T cell receptor (beta chain) is a study of T-cell memory formation after mild COVID-19. Study background: TCR clusters were mostly confined to one donor each.

As regards this clonotype: Its antigen remains unknown.

General study points: The study detected some responding clones in pre-infection memory, suggesting cross-reactive memory joined.

5'RACE primed at constant segments yielded TCR alpha and TCR beta cDNA libraries bearing sample barcodes and UMIs. TCRdb itself ran the 5' RACE reads through MiXCR, one entry per CDR3 protein. The sample lists 190,000 or so distinct CDR3 sequences, around 25% occurring once. V lost 3 bases to trimming and J lost 5 bases; unmatched junction nucleotides: 10. The CDR3 extends over 16 amino acids. Germline loops: CDR1 SGDLS, CDR2 YYNGEE. The rearrangement links TRBV9 to TRBJ2-5; 10 bases line up with TRBD2. The TCR was taken from an adult woman who had mild COVID-19 (a few samples of this study predate the infection). Cell type and time point are not known. Sequencing was done on a sample of PBMCs or a T cell subset sorted from them (not recorded which). CDR3 sequence reads: CASSAPAGGLGETQYF. The CDR3 region has the DNA TGTGCCAGCAGCGCCCCAGCGGGGGGGCTCGGGGAGACCCAGTACTTC. The whole variable domain, filled in from reference TRBV9 and TRBJ2-5, reads DSGVTQTPKHLITATGQRVTLRCSPRSGDLSVYWYQQSLDQGLQFLIQYYNGEERAKGNILERFSAQQFPDLHSELNLSSLELGDSALYFCASSAPAGGLGETQYFGPGTRLLVL.